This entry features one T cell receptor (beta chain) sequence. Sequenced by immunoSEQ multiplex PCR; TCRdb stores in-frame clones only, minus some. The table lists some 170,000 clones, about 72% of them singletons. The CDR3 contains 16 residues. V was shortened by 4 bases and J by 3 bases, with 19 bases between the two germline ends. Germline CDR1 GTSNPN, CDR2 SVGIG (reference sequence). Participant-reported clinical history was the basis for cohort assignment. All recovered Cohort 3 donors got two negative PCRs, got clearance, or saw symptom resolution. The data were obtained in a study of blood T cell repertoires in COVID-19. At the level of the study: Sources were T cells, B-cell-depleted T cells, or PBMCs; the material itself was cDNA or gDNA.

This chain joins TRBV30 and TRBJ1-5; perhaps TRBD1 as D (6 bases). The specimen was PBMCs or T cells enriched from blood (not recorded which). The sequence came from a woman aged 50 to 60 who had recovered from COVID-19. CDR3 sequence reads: CAWTKTGRGDNQPQHF. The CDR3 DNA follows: TGTGCCTGGACCAAAACGGGCAGGGGTGACAATCAGCCCCAGCATTTT.